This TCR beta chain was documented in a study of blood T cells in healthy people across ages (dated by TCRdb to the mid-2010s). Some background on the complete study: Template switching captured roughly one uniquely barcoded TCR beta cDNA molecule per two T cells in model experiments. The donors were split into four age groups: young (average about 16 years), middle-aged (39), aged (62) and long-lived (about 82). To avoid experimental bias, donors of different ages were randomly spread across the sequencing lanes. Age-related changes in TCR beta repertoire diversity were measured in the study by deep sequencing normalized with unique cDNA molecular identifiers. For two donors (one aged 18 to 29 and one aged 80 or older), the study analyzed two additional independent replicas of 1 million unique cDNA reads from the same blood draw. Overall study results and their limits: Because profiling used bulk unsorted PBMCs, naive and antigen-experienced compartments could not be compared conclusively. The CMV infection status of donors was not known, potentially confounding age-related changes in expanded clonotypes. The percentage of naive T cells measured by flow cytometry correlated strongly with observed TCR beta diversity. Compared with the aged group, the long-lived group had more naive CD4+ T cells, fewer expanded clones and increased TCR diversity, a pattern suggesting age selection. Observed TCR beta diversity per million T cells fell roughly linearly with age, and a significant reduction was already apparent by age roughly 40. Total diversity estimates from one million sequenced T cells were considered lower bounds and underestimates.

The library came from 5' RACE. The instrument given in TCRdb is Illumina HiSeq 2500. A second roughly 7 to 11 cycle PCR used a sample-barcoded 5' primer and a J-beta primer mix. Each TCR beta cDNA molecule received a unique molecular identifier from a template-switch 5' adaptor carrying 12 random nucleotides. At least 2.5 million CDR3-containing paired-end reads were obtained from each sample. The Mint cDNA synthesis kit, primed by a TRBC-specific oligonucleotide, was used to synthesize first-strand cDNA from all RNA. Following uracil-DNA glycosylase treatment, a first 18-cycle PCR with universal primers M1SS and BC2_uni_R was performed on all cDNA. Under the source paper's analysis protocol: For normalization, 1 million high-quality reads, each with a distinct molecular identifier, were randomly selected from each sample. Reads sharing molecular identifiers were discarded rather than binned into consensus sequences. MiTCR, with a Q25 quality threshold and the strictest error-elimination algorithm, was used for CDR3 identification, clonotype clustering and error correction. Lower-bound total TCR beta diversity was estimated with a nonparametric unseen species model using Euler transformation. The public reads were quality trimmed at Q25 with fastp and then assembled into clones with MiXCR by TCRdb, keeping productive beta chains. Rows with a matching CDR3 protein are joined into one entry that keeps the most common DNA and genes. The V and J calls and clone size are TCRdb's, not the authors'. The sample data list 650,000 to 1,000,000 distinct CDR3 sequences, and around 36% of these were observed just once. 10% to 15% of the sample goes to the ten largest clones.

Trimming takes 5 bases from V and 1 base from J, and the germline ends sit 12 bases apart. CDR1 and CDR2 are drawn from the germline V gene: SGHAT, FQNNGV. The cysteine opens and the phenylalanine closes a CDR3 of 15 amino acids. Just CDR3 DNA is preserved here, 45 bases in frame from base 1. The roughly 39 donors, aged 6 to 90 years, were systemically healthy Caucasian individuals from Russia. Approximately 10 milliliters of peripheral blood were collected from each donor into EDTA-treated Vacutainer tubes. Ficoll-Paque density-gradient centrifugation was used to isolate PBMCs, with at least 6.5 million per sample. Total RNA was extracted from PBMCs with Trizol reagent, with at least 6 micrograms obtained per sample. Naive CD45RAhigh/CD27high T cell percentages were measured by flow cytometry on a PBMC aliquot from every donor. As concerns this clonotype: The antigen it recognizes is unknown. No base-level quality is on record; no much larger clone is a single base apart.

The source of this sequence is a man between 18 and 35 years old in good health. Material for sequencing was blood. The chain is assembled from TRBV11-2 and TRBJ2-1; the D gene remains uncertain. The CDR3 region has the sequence CASSPLGLSYNEQFF. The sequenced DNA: TGTGCCAGCAGCCCCTTAGGGTTGTCCTACAATGAGCAGTTCTTC.